Listed here is a single T cell receptor (beta chain). Germline-derived CDR1 and CDR2 are MDHEN and SYDVKM. The V end lost 6 bases, the J end lost 4 bases, and 19 bases lay between the germline ends. CDR3 length: 16 amino acids. The sample originates from a study of blood T cell repertoires in COVID-19. In the study overall: Material from acute and convalescent COVID-19 was sourced from the United States, Italy and Spain. T cells, B-cell-depleted T cells, or PBMCs provided the cDNA or gDNA that served as material.

Original data processing: Using reference gene primer amplification, nucleated cell counts were estimated. TCRdb's table, derived via immunoSEQ multiplex PCR, lists solely in-frame clones and lacks some. V and J calls and clone size come straight from that table; D and trimming were deduced from the DNA. The table has roughly 100,000 clones, more than 85% seen once. The genes are TRBV28 and TRBJ1-5; D perhaps matches TRBD1 (6 bases). Specimen: peripheral blood. This receptor was taken from a human donor in a cohort sampled during active COVID-19. The CDR3 spells CASRRTVKGGNQPQHF. In nucleotides, the CDR3 is TGTGCCAGCAGGCGGACGGTCAAAGGGGGAAATCAGCCCCAGCATTTT.